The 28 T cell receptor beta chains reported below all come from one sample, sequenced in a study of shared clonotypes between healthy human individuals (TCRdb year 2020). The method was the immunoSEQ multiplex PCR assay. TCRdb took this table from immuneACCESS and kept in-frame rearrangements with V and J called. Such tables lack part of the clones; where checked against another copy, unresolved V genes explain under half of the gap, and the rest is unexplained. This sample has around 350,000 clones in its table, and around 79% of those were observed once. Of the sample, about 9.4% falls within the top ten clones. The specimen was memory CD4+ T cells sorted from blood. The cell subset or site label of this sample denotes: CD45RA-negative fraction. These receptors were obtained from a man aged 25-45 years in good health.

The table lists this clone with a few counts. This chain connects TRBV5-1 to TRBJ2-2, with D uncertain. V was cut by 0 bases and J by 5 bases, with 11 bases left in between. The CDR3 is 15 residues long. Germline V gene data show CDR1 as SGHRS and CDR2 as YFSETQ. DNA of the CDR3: TGCGCCAGCAGCTTGGGGACGGAATATACCGGGGAGCTGTTTTTT. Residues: CASSLGTEYTGELFF.

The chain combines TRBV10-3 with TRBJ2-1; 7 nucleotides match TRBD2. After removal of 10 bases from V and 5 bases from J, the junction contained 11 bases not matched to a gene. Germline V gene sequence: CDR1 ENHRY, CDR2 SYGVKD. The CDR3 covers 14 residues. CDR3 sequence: CASRPWEGNNEQFF. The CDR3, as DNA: TGTGCCAGCCGACCTTGGGAGGGCAACAATGAGCAGTTCTTC.

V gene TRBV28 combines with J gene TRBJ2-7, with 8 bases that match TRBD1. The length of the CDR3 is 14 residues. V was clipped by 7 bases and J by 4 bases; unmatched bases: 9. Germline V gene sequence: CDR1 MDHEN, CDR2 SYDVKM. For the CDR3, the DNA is TGTGCCAGCACACCCCAGGGGGCATGGTACGAGCAGTACTTC. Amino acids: CASTPQGAWYEQYF.

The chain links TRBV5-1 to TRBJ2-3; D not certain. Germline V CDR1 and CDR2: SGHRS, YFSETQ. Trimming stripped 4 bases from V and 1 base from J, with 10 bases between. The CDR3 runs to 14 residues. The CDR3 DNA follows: TGCGCCAGCAGCCCGGACCCAGGCACAGATACGCAGTATTTT. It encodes CASSPDPGTDTQYF. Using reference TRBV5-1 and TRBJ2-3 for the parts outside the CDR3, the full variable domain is KAGVTQTPRYLIKTRGQQVTLSCSPISGHRSVSWYQQTPGQGLQFLFEYFSETQRNKGNFPGRFSGRQFSNSRSEMNVSTLELGDSALYLCASSPDPGTDTQYFGPGTRLTVL.

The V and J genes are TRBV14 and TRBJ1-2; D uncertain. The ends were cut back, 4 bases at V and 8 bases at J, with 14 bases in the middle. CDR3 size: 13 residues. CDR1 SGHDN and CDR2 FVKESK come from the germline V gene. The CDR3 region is CASSPGLFYGYTF. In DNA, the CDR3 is TGTGCCAGCAGCCCTGGACTCTTCTACGGCTACACCTTC.

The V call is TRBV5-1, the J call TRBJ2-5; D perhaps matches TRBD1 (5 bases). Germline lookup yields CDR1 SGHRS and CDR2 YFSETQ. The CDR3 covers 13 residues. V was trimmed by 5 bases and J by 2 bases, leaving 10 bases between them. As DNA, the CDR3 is TGCGCCAGCAGAGAAGGGGATCAAGAGACCCAGTACTTC. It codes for CASREGDQETQYF.

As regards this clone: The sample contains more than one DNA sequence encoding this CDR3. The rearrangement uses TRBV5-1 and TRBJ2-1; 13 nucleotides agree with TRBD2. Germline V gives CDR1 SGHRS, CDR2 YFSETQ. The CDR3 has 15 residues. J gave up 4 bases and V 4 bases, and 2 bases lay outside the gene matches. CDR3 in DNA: TGCGCCAGCAGCCTGGGACTAGCGGGGTACAATGAGCAGTTCTTC. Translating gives CASSLGLAGYNEQFF.

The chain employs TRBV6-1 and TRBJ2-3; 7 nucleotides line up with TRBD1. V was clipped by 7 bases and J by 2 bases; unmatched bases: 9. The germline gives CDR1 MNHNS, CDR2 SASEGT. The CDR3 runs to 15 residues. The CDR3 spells CASTPGDSHTDTQYF. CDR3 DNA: TGTGCCAGCACCCCCGGGGACAGCCACACAGATACGCAGTATTTT.

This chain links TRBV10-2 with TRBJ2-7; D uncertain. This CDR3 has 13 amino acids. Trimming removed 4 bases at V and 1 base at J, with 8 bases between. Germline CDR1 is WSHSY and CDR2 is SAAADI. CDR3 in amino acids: CASSVKSSYEQYF. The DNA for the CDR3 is TGCGCCAGCAGTGTCAAGTCATCCTACGAGCAGTACTTC.

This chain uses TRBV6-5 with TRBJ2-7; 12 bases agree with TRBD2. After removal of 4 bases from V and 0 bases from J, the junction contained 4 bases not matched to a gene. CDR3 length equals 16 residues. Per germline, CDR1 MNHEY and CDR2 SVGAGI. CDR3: CASSSPTSGSSYEQYF. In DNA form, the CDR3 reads TGTGCCAGCAGTTCTCCGACTAGCGGGAGCTCCTACGAGCAGTACTTC.

The CDR3 DNA sequence: TGTGCCAGCAGCGCCCACACCTACGAGCAGTACTTC. It encodes CASSAHTYEQYF. J is TRBJ2-7 and V is TRBV2; D remains unclear. Trimming cost V 6 bases and J 2 bases, with 8 bases left between them. Germline V gene sequence: CDR1 SNHLY, CDR2 FYNNEI. This CDR3 is built from 12 residues.

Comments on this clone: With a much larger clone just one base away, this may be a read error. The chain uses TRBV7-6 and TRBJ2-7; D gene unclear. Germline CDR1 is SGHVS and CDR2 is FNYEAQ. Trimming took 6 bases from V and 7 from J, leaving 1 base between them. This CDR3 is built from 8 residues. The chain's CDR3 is CASREQYF. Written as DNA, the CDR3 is TGTGCCAGCAGGGAGCAGTACTTC.

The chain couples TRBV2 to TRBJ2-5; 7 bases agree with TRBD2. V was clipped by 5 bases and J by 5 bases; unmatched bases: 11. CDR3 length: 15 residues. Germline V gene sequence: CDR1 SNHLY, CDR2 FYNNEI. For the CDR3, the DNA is TGTGCCAGCAGTCTTAGTATGCGGGAGTGGGAGACCCAGTACTTC. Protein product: CASSLSMREWETQYF.

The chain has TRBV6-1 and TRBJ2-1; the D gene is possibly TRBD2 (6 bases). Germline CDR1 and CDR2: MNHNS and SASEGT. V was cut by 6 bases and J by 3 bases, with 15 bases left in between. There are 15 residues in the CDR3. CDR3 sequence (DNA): TGTGCCAGCAGAATCGGGAGTCCCCTCTACAATGAGCAGTTCTTC. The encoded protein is CASRIGSPLYNEQFF.

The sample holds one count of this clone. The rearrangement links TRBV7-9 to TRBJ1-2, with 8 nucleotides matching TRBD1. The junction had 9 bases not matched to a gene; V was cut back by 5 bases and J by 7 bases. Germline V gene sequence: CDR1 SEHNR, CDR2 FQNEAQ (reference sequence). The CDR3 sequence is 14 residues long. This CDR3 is CASSTGTGLRGYTF. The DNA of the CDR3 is TGTGCCAGCAGCACCGGGACAGGTCTACGTGGCTACACCTTC.

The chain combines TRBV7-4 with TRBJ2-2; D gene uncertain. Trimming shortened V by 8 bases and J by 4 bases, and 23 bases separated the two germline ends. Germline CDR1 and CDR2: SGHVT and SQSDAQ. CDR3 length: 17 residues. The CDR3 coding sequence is TGTGCCAGCCGGAAGTCGTTGACGGCTTCTTTCACCGGGGAGCTGTTTTTT. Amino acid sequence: CASRKSLTASFTGELFF.

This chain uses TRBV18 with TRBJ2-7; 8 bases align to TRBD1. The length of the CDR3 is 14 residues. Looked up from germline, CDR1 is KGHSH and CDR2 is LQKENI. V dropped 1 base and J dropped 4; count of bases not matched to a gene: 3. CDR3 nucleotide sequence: TGTGCCAGCTCACCACGGACAGGGAAGTACGAGCAGTACTTC. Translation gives CASSPRTGKYEQYF.

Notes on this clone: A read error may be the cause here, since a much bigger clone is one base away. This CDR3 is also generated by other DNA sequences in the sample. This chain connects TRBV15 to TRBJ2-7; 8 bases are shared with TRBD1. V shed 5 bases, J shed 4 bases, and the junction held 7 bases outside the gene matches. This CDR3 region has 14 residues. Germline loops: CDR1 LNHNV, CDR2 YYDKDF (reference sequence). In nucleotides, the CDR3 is TGTGCCACCAGCTTTCGGACAGGGAAATACGAGCAGTACTTC. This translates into CATSFRTGKYEQYF.

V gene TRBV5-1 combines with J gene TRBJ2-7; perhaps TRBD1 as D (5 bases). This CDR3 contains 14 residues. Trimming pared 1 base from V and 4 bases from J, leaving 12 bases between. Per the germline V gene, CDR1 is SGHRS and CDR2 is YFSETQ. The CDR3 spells CASSLQGTLYEQYF. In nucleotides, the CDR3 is TGCGCCAGCAGCTTGCAGGGTACCCTATACGAGCAGTACTTC.

Written as DNA, the CDR3 is TGTGCCAGTAGCAGACAGGGGGGGAACACTGAAGCTTTCTTT. Protein sequence: CASSRQGGNTEAFF. V is TRBV19 and J is TRBJ1-1, with TRBD1 matching 9 bases. The germline CDR1 and CDR2 sequences are LNHDA and SQIVND (reference sequence). V trimming: 6 bases; J trimming: 1 base; junction bases outside the gene matches: 3. This CDR3 region has 14 residues.

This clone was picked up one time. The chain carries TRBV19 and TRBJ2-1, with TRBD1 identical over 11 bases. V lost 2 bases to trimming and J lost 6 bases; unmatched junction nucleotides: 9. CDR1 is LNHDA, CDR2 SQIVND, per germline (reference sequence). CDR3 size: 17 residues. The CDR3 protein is CASSIRGQGVGGNEQFF. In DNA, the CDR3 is TGTGCCAGTAGTATAAGGGGACAGGGGGTTGGAGGCAATGAGCAGTTCTTC. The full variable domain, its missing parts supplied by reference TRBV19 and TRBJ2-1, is DGGITQSPKYLFRKEGQNVTLSCEQNLNHDAMYWYRQDPGQGLRLIYYSQIVNDFQKGDIAEGYSVSREKKESFPLTVTSAQKNPTAFYLCASSIRGQGVGGNEQFFGPGTRLTVL.

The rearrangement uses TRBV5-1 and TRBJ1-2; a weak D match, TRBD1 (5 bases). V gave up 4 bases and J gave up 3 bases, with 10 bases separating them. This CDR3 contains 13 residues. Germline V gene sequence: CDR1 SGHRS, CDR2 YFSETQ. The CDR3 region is CASSATVDYGYTF. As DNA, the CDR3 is TGCGCCAGCAGCGCGACAGTTGACTATGGCTACACCTTC. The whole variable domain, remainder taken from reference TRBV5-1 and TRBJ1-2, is KAGVTQTPRYLIKTRGQQVTLSCSPISGHRSVSWYQQTPGQGLQFLFEYFSETQRNKGNFPGRFSGRQFSNSRSEMNVSTLELGDSALYLCASSATVDYGYTFGSGTRLTVV.

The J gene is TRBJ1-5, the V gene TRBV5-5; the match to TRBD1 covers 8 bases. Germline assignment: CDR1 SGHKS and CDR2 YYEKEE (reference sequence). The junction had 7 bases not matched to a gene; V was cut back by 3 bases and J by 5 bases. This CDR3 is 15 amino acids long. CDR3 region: CASSWTPGQDQPQHF. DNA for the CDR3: TGTGCCAGCAGCTGGACCCCGGGACAGGATCAGCCCCAGCATTTT.

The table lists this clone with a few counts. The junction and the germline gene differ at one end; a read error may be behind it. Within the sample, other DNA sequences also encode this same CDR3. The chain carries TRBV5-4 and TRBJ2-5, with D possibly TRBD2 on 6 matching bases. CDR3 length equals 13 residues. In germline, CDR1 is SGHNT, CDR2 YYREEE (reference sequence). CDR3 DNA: TGTGCCAGCAGTTTGGAGGGCCGGGAGACCCAGTACTTC. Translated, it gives CASSLEGRETQYF.

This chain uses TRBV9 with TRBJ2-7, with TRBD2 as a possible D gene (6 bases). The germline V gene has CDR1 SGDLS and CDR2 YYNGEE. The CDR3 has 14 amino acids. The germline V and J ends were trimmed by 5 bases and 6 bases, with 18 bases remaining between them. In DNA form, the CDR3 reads TGTGCCAGCAGTGTTAGACTAGGGGTAGGCGAGCAGTACTTC. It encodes CASSVRLGVGEQYF. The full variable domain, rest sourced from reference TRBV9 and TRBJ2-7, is DSGVTQTPKHLITATGQRVTLRCSPRSGDLSVYWYQQSLDQGLQFLIQYYNGEERAKGNILERFSAQQFPDLHSELNLSSLELGDSALYFCASSVRLGVGEQYFGPGTRLTVT.

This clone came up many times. CDR3 protein: CSAGELHEQYF. The CDR3, as DNA: TGCAGTGCTGGGGAGCTCCACGAGCAGTACTTC. The chain uses TRBV20-1 and TRBJ2-7; possible D gene TRBD2, 5 bases. The V end lost 5 bases, the J end lost 5 bases, and 10 bases lay between the germline ends. The CDR3 extends over 11 amino acids. The V gene's germline CDR1 is DFQATT and CDR2 SNEGSKA (reference sequence).

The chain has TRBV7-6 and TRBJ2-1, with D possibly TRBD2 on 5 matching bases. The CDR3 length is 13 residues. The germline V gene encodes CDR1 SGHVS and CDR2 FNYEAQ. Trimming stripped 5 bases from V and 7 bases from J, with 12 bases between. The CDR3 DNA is TGTGCCAGCAGCCCCCCGGGGTTGAATGAGCAGTTCTTC. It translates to CASSPPGLNEQFF.

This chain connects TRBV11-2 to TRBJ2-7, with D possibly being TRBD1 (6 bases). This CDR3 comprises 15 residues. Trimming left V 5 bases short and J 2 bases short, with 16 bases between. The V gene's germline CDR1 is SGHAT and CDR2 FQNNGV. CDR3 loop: CASSLYGPGAYEQYF. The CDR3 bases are TGTGCCAGCAGCCTCTACGGACCAGGGGCCTACGAGCAGTACTTC. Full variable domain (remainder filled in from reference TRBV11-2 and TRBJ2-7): EAGVAQSPRYKIIEKRQSVAFWCNPISGHATLYWYQQILGQGPKLLIQFQNNGVVDDSQLPKDRFSAERLKGVDSTLKIQPAKLEDSAVYLCASSLYGPGAYEQYFGPGTRLTVT.